This TCR beta chain was identified in a study of T cell responses to AZD1222 COVID-19 vaccine. General study findings and limits: Spike-spanning, vaccine-associated CD4 TCRs were dominant at 160-218 and 743-854.

V dropped 5 bases and J dropped 2 bases, with 10 bases sitting between them. Germline CDR1 is SGHRS and CDR2 is YFSETQ. The CDR3 has 14 amino acids. Sequencing was performed with immunoSEQ multiplex PCR; in TCRdb, only in-frame clones are kept and a portion is missing. The profile shows approximately 160,000 clones, 75% to 95% of them singletons. In the case of this clone: What it binds is not known.

The TCR originated in an adult in good health. The sample consisted of peripheral blood, taken on day 0 of AZD1222 vaccination. This chain connects TRBV5-1 to TRBJ2-2, with unresolved D. CDR3 nucleotide sequence: TGCGCCAGCAGAGAGAGAATTAACACCGGGGAGCTGTTTTTT. It yields the protein CASRERINTGELFF. The full variable domain, its missing parts supplied by reference TRBV5-1 and TRBJ2-2, is KAGVTQTPRYLIKTRGQQVTLSCSPISGHRSVSWYQQTPGQGLQFLFEYFSETQRNKGNFPGRFSGRQFSNSRSEMNVSTLELGDSALYLCASRERINTGELFFGEGSRLTVL.